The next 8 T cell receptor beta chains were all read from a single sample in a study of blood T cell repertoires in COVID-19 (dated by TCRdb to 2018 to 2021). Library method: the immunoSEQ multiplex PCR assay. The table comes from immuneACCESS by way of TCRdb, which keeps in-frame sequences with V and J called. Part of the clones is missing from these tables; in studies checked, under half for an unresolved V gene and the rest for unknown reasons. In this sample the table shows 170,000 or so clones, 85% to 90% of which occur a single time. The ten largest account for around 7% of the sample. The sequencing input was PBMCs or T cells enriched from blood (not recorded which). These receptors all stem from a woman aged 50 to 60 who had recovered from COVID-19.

The CDR3 loop is CASSLGQENTEAFF. As DNA, the CDR3 is TGCGCCAGCAGCTTGGGGCAGGAGAACACTGAAGCTTTCTTT. The chain is built from TRBV5-1 and TRBJ1-1; D is uncertain. Trimming took 0 bases from V and 1 from J, leaving 7 bases between them. From germline, CDR1 is SGHRS and CDR2 YFSETQ. This CDR3 is built from 14 residues.

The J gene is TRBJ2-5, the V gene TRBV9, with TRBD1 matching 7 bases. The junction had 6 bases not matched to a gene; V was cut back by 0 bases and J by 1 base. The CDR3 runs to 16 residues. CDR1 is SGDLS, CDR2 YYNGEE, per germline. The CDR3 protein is CASSVEQGRFQETQYF. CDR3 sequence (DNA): TGTGCCAGCAGCGTAGAACAGGGGAGATTCCAAGAGACCCAGTACTTC.

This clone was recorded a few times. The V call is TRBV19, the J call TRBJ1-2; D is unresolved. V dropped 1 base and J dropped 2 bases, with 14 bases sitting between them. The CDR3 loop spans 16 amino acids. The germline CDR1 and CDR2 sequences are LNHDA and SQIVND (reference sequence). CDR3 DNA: TGTGCCAGTAGTATAGGAGGGCAGCGAGGGAACTATGGCTACACCTTC. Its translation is CASSIGGQRGNYGYTF.

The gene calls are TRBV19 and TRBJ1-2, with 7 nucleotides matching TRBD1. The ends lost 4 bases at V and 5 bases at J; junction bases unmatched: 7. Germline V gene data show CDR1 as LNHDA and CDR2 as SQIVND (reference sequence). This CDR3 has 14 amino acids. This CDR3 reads CASSTTGTVYGYTF. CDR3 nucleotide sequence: TGTGCCAGTAGTACGACCGGGACAGTATATGGCTACACCTTC.

The CDR3 sequence is CAWRGPGQGASEAFF. The CDR3 region has the DNA TGTGCCTGGAGGGGTCCGGGACAGGGGGCATCTGAAGCTTTCTTT. The chain couples TRBV30 to TRBJ1-1; 12 positions agree with TRBD1. The V gene end was trimmed by 3 bases and the J gene end by 6 bases; junction bases not matched to a gene: 8. There are 15 residues in the CDR3. The germline V gene encodes CDR1 GTSNPN and CDR2 SVGIG (reference sequence).

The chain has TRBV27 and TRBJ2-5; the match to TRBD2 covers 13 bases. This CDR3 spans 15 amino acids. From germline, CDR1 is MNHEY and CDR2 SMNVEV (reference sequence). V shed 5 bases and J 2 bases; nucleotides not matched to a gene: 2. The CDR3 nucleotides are TGTGCCAGCAGTCAACTAGCGGGGGGGCAAGAGACCCAGTACTTC. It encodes CASSQLAGGQETQYF.

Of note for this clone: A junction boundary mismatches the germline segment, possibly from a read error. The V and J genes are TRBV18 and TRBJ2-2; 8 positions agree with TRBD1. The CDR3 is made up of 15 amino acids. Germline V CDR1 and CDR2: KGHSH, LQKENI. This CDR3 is CASLPGQGNTGELFF. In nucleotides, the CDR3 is TGTGCCAGCTTACCAGGACAGGGGAACACCGGGGAGCTGTTTTTT. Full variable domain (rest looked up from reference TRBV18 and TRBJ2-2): NAGVMQNPRHLVRRRGQEARLRCSPMKGHSHVYWYRQLPEEGLKFMVYLQKENIIDESGMPKERFSAEFPKEGPSILRIQQVVRGDSAAYFCASLPGQGNTGELFFGEGSRLTVL.

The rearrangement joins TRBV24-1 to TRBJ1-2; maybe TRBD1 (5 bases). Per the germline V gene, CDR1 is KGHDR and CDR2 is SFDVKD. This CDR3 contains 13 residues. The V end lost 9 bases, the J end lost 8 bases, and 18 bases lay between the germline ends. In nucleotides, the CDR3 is TGTGCCACCTGGGGCCGGGCCCAAGGCGGCTACACCTTC. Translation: CATWGRAQGGYTF.